This T cell receptor beta chain was captured in a study of blood T cell repertoires in COVID-19. The germline V gene has CDR1 LGHDT and CDR2 YNNKEL (reference sequence). There are 15 residues in the CDR3. Original analysis: Estimation of nucleated cell counts was performed using reference gene primer amplification. Profiled with immunoSEQ multiplex PCR; TCRdb holds only in-frame clones, not every one. The D gene and trimming were derived from the DNA, and the V and J assignments and clone size from that table. The sample comprises about 32,000 clones, around nine tenths of which are singletons, and about 5% rests with the top ten.

Sequencing was performed on peripheral blood. The TCR originated in a woman in her seventies with active COVID-19. The rearrangement joins TRBV3-1 (or the pseudogene TRBV3-2) to TRBJ2-5; 11 bases match TRBD2. CDR3 coding DNA: TGTCCCACGACTAGCGGGGCTCAGTACCAAGAGACCCAGTACTTC. Amino acids: CPTTSGAQYQETQYF.